This TCR beta chain was sequenced in a study of Graves' ophthalmopathy and Graves' hyperthyroidism. Study details: Ophthalmopathy absent within 18 months of follow-up marked hyperthyroidism as stable. General study results and limits: Most expanded clonotypes in thyroid above 0.001 frequency also showed up in blood. The model predicted ophthalmopathy progression with about 69% sensitivity and around 72% specificity.

RNA transcripts provided the template for amplifying TCR beta CDR3 regions. Scientists carried out first-round RT-PCR using HTBI primers and then a second-round multiplex PCR. TCRdb fed the multiplex PCR reads into MiXCR, producing one record per CDR3 protein. This sample has 500,000 to 600,000 distinct CDR3 sequences, with under 40% found just once. This clonotype came up many times. Its cognate antigen is unknown. Enrolled hyperthyroidism patients had a new diagnosis, a duration under 2 months, and an age of 18 to 65. The sequence was collected from an adult man with Graves' hyperthyroidism. Source material: peripheral blood or thyroid tissue (not recorded which).

The CDR3 spells CASSLLGGNYGYTF. As DNA, the CDR3 is TGTGCCAGCAGCTTGTTGGGCGGTAACTATGGCTACACCTTC. This rearrangement joins TRBV5-8 to TRBJ1-2; D is ambiguous. Germline V CDR1 and CDR2: SGHTS, YDEGEE. The CDR3 is made up of 14 amino acids. V dropped 1 base and J dropped 1 base, with 8 bases sitting between them. The variable domain in full, completed from reference TRBV5-8 and TRBJ1-2, reads EAGVTQSPTHLIKTRGQQATLRCSPISGHTSVYWYQQALGLGLQFLLWYDEGEERNRGNFPPRFSGRQFPNYSSELNVNALELEDSALYLCASSLLGGNYGYTFGSGTRLTVV.